Shown below are 13 T cell receptor beta chains from a single sample sequenced in a study of CD8+ T cells in alopecia areata. The sequencing template was cDNA reverse transcribed from extracted RNA. Generated by immunoSEQ multiplex PCR, the TCRdb table keeps only in-frame clones and is missing some. The sample carries under 250,000 clones, approximately 61% recorded once. The sample was CD4+ T cells sorted from blood, taken at week 0. These TCRs come from a human donor with alopecia areata.

CDR3 nucleotide sequence: TGCGCCAGCAGCTTCGGAGGGAGGGCCGGCGAGACCCAGTACTTC. Its protein product is CASSFGGRAGETQYF. The V call is TRBV5-1, the J call TRBJ2-5, with TRBD2 identical over 7 bases. The CDR3 covers 15 residues. The trim removed 2 bases at V and 5 bases at J, leaving 9 bases unmatched. CDR1 and CDR2 from the germline V gene are SGHRS and YFSETQ.

The chain uses TRBV2 and TRBJ2-1, with D maybe TRBD2 (5 bases). This CDR3 spans 15 amino acids. Germline CDR1 is SNHLY and CDR2 is FYNNEI. The V gene lost 1 base and the J gene lost 6 bases, with 13 bases spanning the gap. In DNA, the CDR3 is TGTGCCAGCAGTGAAGACCCCTACGGGGTCAATGAGCAGTTCTTC. This translates into CASSEDPYGVNEQFF.

The rearrangement uses TRBV7-6 and TRBJ1-2; D remains ambiguous. Per germline, CDR1 SGHVS and CDR2 FNYEAQ. The CDR3 is 15 residues long. Trimming removed 5 bases from V and 4 bases from J, with 17 bases in between. CDR3 in DNA: TGTGCCAGCAGCCCAGTGGACCGGGCTTCCTATGGCTACACCTTC. Translating it yields CASSPVDRASYGYTF.

This chain connects TRBV11-2 to TRBJ2-3; D is unclear. Trimming removed 2 bases from V and 4 bases from J, with 10 bases in between. The CDR3 covers 14 residues. CDR1 is SGHAT and CDR2 is FQNNGV in the germline V gene. This CDR3 reads CASSLWSYADTQYF. The DNA of the CDR3 is TGTGCCAGCAGCTTATGGTCGTATGCAGATACGCAGTATTTT.

The gene calls are TRBV10-3 and TRBJ2-1; TRBD2 matches at 11 bases. Germline CDR1 is ENHRY and CDR2 is SYGVKD. V shed 6 bases, J shed 5 bases, and the junction held 3 bases outside the gene matches. CDR3 length: 14 amino acids. CDR3 sequence reads: CAIRSSGGNNEQFF. The CDR3 region has the DNA TGTGCCATCAGGTCTAGCGGGGGGAACAATGAGCAGTTCTTC.

This chain joins TRBV30 and TRBJ1-6; D remains unclear. V was cut by 4 bases and J by 6 bases, with 7 bases left in between. This CDR3 comprises 12 residues. Germline V CDR1 and CDR2: GTSNPN, SVGIG (reference sequence). This CDR3 is CAWNRVNSPLHF. CDR3 DNA sequence: TGTGCCTGGAACAGAGTTAATTCACCCCTCCACTTT.

The rearrangement joins TRBV7-6 to TRBJ2-7; D may be TRBD2 (6 bases). Trimming took 3 bases from V and 6 from J, leaving 12 bases between them. Germline-derived CDR1 and CDR2 are SGHVS and FNYEAQ. This CDR3 comprises 13 residues. CDR3 nucleotide sequence: TGTGCCAGCAGCTTCGGGACTTCGCGCGAGCAGTACTTC. It codes for CASSFGTSREQYF.

This chain links TRBV29-1 with TRBJ2-3; tentatively, D is TRBD2 (6 bases). Germline-derived CDR1 and CDR2 are SQVTM and ANQGSEA. The CDR3 length is 14 residues. The ends were cut back, 4 bases at V and 5 bases at J, with 16 bases in the middle. CDR3 in amino acids: CSVVGTSTGDTQYF. Written as DNA, the CDR3 is TGCAGCGTTGTAGGAACTAGCACCGGAGATACGCAGTATTTT.

The V and J genes are TRBV5-1 and TRBJ2-1; TRBD2 matches 12 bases. CDR1 SGHRS and CDR2 YFSETQ come from the germline V gene. Trimming took 4 bases from V and 7 from J; bases not matched to a gene: 6. The CDR3 sequence is 15 residues long. CDR3 in DNA: TGCGCCAGCAGCCCCAGTCTAGCGGGGGGGAATGAGCAGTTCTTC. It specifies CASSPSLAGGNEQFF.

The V call is TRBV18, the J call TRBJ1-5; a weak D match, TRBD1 (6 bases). CDR1 and CDR2 from the germline V gene are KGHSH and LQKENI. The V gene lost 4 bases and the J gene lost 0 bases, with 16 bases spanning the gap. The length of the CDR3 is 17 residues. The CDR3 DNA reads TGTGCCAGCTCACAAGGGGGATGGACAGATAGCAATCAGCCCCAGCATTTT. Residues: CASSQGGWTDSNQPQHF. Looking up the rest from reference TRBV18 and TRBJ1-5 gives the full variable domain: NAGVMQNPRHLVRRRGQEARLRCSPMKGHSHVYWYRQLPEEGLKFMVYLQKENIIDESGMPKERFSAEFPKEGPSILRIQQVVRGDSAAYFCASSQGGWTDSNQPQHFGDGTRLSIL.

This clone was counted between two and nine times. The chain couples TRBV14 to TRBJ1-1; 7 bases are a match to TRBD1. The CDR3 consists of 13 residues. With V trimmed by 7 bases and J by 5 bases, 7 bases remained unmatched. The V gene's germline CDR1 is SGHDN and CDR2 FVKESK. CDR3 coding DNA: TGTGCCAGCATCAGATCAGGGGGGACTGAAGCTTTCTTT. Protein: CASIRSGGTEAFF.

This chain connects TRBV9 to TRBJ2-1; 14 bases fit TRBD2. Germline V gene data show CDR1 as SGDLS and CDR2 as YYNGEE. This CDR3 is built from 17 residues. The ends lost 3 bases at V and 7 bases at J; junction bases unmatched: 9. The CDR3 reads CASSAGLAGGLWNEQFF. In DNA, the CDR3 is TGTGCCAGCAGCGCCGGACTAGCGGGAGGATTATGGAATGAGCAGTTCTTC.

The V call is TRBV6-5, the J call TRBJ1-2; no reliable D call. V was shortened by 5 bases and J by 6 bases, with 13 bases between the two germline ends. Germline V lookup: CDR1 MNHEY, CDR2 SVGAGI. This CDR3 comprises 13 residues. The CDR3 DNA is TGTGCCAGCAGTGGACGTGAAAGGGATGGCTACACCTTC. Protein: CASSGRERDGYTF.